The present T cell receptor beta chain was sequenced within a study of siplizumab effects on memory and regulatory T cells. CDR1 and CDR2 (germline): SGHRS, YFSETQ. This CDR3 has 13 amino acids. V lost 3 bases and J 0 bases, leaving 6 bases between the germline ends. The sample holds one count of this clone. Its antigen is not identified. Libraries were prepared by immunoSEQ multiplex PCR; TCRdb keeps only in-frame clonotypes and omits some of them. The sample carries approximately 110,000 clones, roughly nine tenths recorded once. Study findings and constraints: The naive T cell population seemed more diverse than memory cells and seemed a major contributor to the alloresponse. Assignment to unstimulated subsets succeeded for only a minor fraction of the alloreactive clones.

The chain combines TRBV5-1 with TRBJ1-1, with D maybe TRBD1 (6 bases). Sample: Tregs sorted from blood. This TCR derives from a human donor in good health. For the CDR3, the DNA is TGCGCCAGCAGCTGGACAGTGAACACTGAAGCTTTCTTT. Its protein is CASSWTVNTEAFF.